This T cell receptor (beta chain) is from a study of cytomegalovirus exposure and HLA in healthy donors. Turning to the study itself: When 300 to 400 donors were genotyped, roughly 78% of them were found to fall in the Caucasian-associated ancestry cluster.

This CDR3 is 14 amino acids long. Germline V gene lookup returns CDR1 MNHNY and CDR2 SVGAGI (reference sequence). V lost 6 bases to trimming and J lost 0 bases, with 12 bases between them. Notes on the study in general: Among TCR sequences, most were rare, though some public TCRs appeared in many donors.

Details on this clone: Its matching antigen is unknown.

Sampled while nominally healthy, donors likely had unrecorded immune exposures. The PCR was carried out with 60 Vbeta primers and 13 Jbeta primers. Authors' processing steps: About 11 million of 65 million to 95 million unique TCR beta chains were shared, per a later count. The protocol was immunoSEQ multiplex PCR, while the TCRdb copy is restricted to in-frame clones and leaves out a portion. That table is the source of V, J and clone size, and D and trimming were worked out from the DNA. The sample contains about 200,000 clones, about 79% of which appear only once. This sequence was found in a boy between 2 and 10 years old in good health and CMV-seronegative. Sequencing input: PBMCs. This chain joins TRBV6-6 and TRBJ2-7, with a tentative D call TRBD1 (5 bases). The CDR3 DNA follows: TGTGCCAGCAGAACTATGACAGACTCCTACGAGCAGTACTTC. Translation: CASRTMTDSYEQYF.